This T cell receptor (beta chain) is drawn from a study of blood T cells in healthy people across ages. Study context: About one barcoded TCR beta cDNA was captured per two T cells. Study findings and constraints: Measured against age, TCR beta diversity per million T cells decreased in a roughly linear manner. Estimates of total diversity, which came from one million sequenced T cells, were considered to be underestimates.

Those donating, healthy Caucasian individuals from Russia, were aged about 6 to 95. The germline gives CDR1 DFQATT, CDR2 SNEGSKA (reference sequence). V dropped 6 bases and J dropped 7 bases, with 15 bases sitting between them. CDR3 size: 12 residues. This clonotype appeared a few times. The antigen remains unidentified. The authors ran a second PCR of roughly 6 to 12 cycles using a sample-barcoded 5' primer and a J-beta primer mix. TCRdb independently ran MiXCR on the 5' RACE reads; one entry per CDR3 protein. The data contain some 1.1 million distinct CDR3 sequences, 35% to 40% of them singletons. The receptor comes from a man between 18 and 35 years old in good health. V usage is TRBV20-1 and J usage is TRBJ1-1, with D tentatively TRBD1 (6 bases). The sequencing input was blood. CDR3 residues: CSARVGANEAFF. CDR3 coding DNA: TGCAGTGCAAGGGTGGGGGCAAATGAAGCTTTCTTT.